Given below is one TCR beta chain in context. This sample was taken from a study of blood T cell repertoires in COVID-19. Study-wide background: Acute and convalescent COVID-19 specimens originated in the United States, Italy and Spain. Sources were T cells, B-cell-depleted T cells, or PBMCs; the material itself was cDNA or gDNA.

Per the study methods: Estimated nucleated cell counts came from reference gene primer amplification. Produced via immunoSEQ multiplex PCR; TCRdb's table is partial and in-frame only. V, J and clone size are taken as reported in that table, and D and trimming were inferred from the DNA itself. The sample shows a few hundred thousand clones, 87% of them seen only once. After removal of 4 bases from V and 4 bases from J, the junction contained 4 bases not matched to a gene. Germline V CDR1 and CDR2: SGDLS, YYNGEE. The CDR3 spans 13 residues. The chain links TRBV9 to TRBJ1-2; 7 nucleotides match TRBD1. Sequencing was done on a sample of peripheral blood. This clonotype was obtained from a man in his fifties or sixties who had recovered from COVID-19. The CDR3 sequence is CASSSGGSYGYTF. DNA for the CDR3: TGTGCCAGCAGCTCAGGGGGGAGCTATGGCTACACCTTC.